This T cell receptor (beta chain) derives from a study of blood T cell repertoires in COVID-19. Study at large: Samples representing acute and convalescent COVID-19 were sourced from the United States, Italy and Spain.

The ends were cut back, 6 bases at V and 6 bases at J, with 13 bases in the middle. CDR1 and CDR2 (germline): SNHLY, FYNNEI. There are 13 residues in the CDR3. Only in-frame clones appear in the TCRdb table, and some are missing; sequencing was by immunoSEQ multiplex PCR. The table has some 80,000 clones, 85% seen once. The specimen was peripheral blood. The genes are TRBV2 and TRBJ2-3, with D possibly TRBD1 on 5 matching bases. The receptor comes from a man older than 75 with active or convalescent COVID-19. In DNA, the CDR3 is TGTGCCAGCAGCGAGGAAAGGGGCGATACGCAGTATTTT. It codes for CASSEERGDTQYF. Looking up the rest from reference TRBV2 and TRBJ2-3 gives the full variable domain: EPEVTQTPSHQVTQMGQEVILRCVPISNHLYFYWYRQILGQKVEFLVSFYNNEISEKSEIFDDQFSVERPDGSNFTLKIRSTKLEDSAMYFCASSEERGDTQYFGPGTRLTVL.